A single T cell receptor (beta chain) is shown here with its context. The data originate from a study of CD8+ T cells in alopecia areata. Extraction of RNA preceded its reverse transcription into cDNA, which served as the sequencing template. Here immunoSEQ multiplex PCR was the method, and the copy in TCRdb shows in-frame clones only, minus some. Of 180,000 or so clones in the sample, almost 65% were seen once. Trimming removed 1 base from V and 9 bases from J, with 7 bases in between. CDR3 length: 11 residues. CDR1 and CDR2 from the germline V gene are DFQATT and SNEGSKA (reference sequence). This chain uses TRBV20-1 with TRBJ2-1; D not certain. Sample: CD4+ T cells sorted from blood, taken at week 0. The TCR originated in a human donor with alopecia areata. DNA for the CDR3: TGCAGTGCTAGAGCGGATGGTGAGCAGTTCTTC. Translating gives CSARADGEQFF.